The rows below give T cell receptor beta chains drawn from one sample of a study of OX40 agonist ivuxolimab in advanced cancers. Clones were sequenced by immunoSEQ multiplex PCR, and TCRdb holds only the in-frame ones, with some missing. The table lists roughly 52,000 clones, roughly 82% of them singletons, with 5% to 7.5% in the top ten. The source was CD4+ or CD8+ T cells sorted from blood, collected in a trial of the OX40 agonist ivuxolimab. All receptors come from an adult with an advanced solid tumor such as melanoma, head and neck, liver or kidney cancer. The CDR3 runs from the conserved cysteine through the conserved F or W. A D gene is named only where the DNA matches it firmly. Clone size is stated in some rows and not others, as once, few, many or a class when expanded.

j_gene | v_gene | abundance | d_gene | CDR3nt | CDR3aa
TRBJ2-2 | TRBV6-1 | - | - | TGTGCCAGCAGTGAATCCCCCGGGGAGCTGTTTTTT | CASSESPGELFF
TRBJ2-5 | TRBV13 | - | TRBD1 | TGTGCCAGCAGCCGTTTATGGGGACAGGATGAGCAGTACTTC | CASSRLWGQDEQYF
TRBJ2-7 | TRBV7-3 | - | TRBD1 | TGTGCCAGCAGCCCAGGACAGGGTTACGAGCAGTACTTC | CASSPGQGYEQYF
TRBJ2-7 | TRBV6-1 | few | TRBD2 | TGTGCCAGCAGTGAACAACTAGCGGGTCGGGAGCAGTACTTC | CASSEQLAGREQYF
TRBJ2-7 | TRBV9 | - | - | TGTGCCAGCAGCCAGACTGCTAGCTCCTACGAGCAGTACTTC | CASSQTASSYEQYF
TRBJ2-1 | TRBV19 | - | - | TGTGCCAGTAGCCCACAGACGGGTCGTAGGGGCAATGAGCAGTTCTTC | CASSPQTGRRGNEQFF
TRBJ1-5 | TRBV11-2 | - | TRBD1 | TGTGCCAGCAGCCGCGGGACAGGGGAATATCAGCCCCAGCATTTT | CASSRGTGEYQPQHF
TRBJ2-3 | TRBV28 | once | - | TGTGCCAGCAGCCTAGTGGCGACGCAGTATTTT | CASSLVATQYF
TRBJ1-2 | TRBV11-2 | - | - | TGTGCCAGCAGCTCCCCGAGGACGGGCTTAGGTGGCTACACCTTC | CASSSPRTGLGGYTF
TRBJ1-2 | TRBV30 | - | - | TGTGCCTGGAGTCTCGGTGTCGCGGTCTATGGCTACACCTTC | CAWSLGVAVYGYTF
TRBJ2-7 | TRBV7-3 | - | TRBD2 | TGTGCCAGCAGCTCTCCCTCTTCCGGGACTAGCGGGAGGCAAGACTCCTACGAGCAGTACTTC | CASSSPSSGTSGRQDSYEQYF
TRBJ1-2 | TRBV6-1 | - | TRBD1 | TGTGCCAGCAGTTCTAGACAGGGTGGAGCGGATGGCTACACCTTC | CASSSRQGGADGYTF
TRBJ2-1 | TRBV11-3 | - | - | TGTGCCAGCAGCTTATCGACAGACAATGAGCAGTTCTTC | CASSLSTDNEQFF
TRBJ2-2 | TRBV7-7 | - | - | TGTGCCAGCAGCTTACAGCCAGACGCGAACACCGGGGAGCTGTTTTTT | CASSLQPDANTGELFF
TRBJ1-1 | TRBV29-1 | - | - | TGCAGTGCCTTAAAGGGCGGCACTGAAGCTTTCTTT | CSALKGGTEAFF
TRBJ2-3 | TRBV7-2 | - | TRBD1 | TGTGCCAGCAGCTTCGTGACAGGGGTTCTAACAGATACGCAGTATTTT | CASSFVTGVLTDTQYF